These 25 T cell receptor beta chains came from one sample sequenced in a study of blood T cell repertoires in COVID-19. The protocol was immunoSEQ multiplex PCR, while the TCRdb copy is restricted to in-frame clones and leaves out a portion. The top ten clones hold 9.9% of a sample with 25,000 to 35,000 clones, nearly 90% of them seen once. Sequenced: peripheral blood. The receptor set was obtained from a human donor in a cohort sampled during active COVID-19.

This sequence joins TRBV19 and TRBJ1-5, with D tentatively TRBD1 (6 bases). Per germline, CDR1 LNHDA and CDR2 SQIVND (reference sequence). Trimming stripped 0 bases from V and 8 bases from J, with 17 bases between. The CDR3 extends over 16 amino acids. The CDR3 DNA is TGTGCCAGTAGTATAGATGGGGTGAACAGGGTTAAGCCCCAGCATTTT. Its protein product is CASSIDGVNRVKPQHF.

The CDR3 spells CASSHRDRGFNEQFF. In DNA, the CDR3 is TGTGCCAGCAGTCACCGGGACAGGGGTTTCAATGAGCAGTTCTTC. The genes are TRBV27 and TRBJ2-1; 10 bases fit TRBD1. CDR1 is MNHEY, CDR2 SMNVEV, per germline (reference sequence). J was trimmed by 6 bases and V by 5 bases; bases with no gene match: 7. The CDR3 length is 15 residues.

The CDR3 bases are TGTGCCAGCAGCCGAGGGGACAGGGTCGTTCGGGAGACCCAGTACTTC. Encoded protein: CASSRGDRVVRETQYF. V is TRBV6-2 or TRBV6-3 and J is TRBJ2-5; 9 bases agree with TRBD1. Germline lookup yields CDR1 MNHEY and CDR2 SVGEGT. V lost 6 bases, J lost 5 bases, and 13 bases stayed unmatched. This CDR3 contains 16 residues.

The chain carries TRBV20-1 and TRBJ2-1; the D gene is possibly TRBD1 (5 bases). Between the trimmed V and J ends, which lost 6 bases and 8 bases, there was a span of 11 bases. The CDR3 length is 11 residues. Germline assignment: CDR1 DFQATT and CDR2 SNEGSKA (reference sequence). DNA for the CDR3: TGCAGTGCCCCCGCAGGGTATGAGCAGTTCTTC. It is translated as CSAPAGYEQFF.

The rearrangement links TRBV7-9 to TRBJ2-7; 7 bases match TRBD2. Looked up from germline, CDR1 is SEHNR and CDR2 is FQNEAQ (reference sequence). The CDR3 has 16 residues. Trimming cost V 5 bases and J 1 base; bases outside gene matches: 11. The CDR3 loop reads CASSLNGAGVSYEQYF. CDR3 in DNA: TGTGCCAGCAGCCTGAACGGGGCGGGGGTTTCCTACGAGCAGTACTTC.

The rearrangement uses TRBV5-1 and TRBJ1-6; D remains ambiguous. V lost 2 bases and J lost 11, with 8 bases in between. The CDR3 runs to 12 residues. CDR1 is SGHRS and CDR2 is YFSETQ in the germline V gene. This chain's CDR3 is CASSFGLPPLHF. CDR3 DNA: TGCGCCAGCAGCTTCGGGTTGCCACCCCTCCACTTT.

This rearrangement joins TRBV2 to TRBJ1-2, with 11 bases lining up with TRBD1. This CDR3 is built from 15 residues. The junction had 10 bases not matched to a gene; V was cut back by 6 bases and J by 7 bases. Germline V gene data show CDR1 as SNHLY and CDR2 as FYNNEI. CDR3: CASSRSGQGAGGYTF. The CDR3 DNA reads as TGTGCCAGCAGCCGGAGCGGACAGGGGGCAGGTGGCTACACCTTC.

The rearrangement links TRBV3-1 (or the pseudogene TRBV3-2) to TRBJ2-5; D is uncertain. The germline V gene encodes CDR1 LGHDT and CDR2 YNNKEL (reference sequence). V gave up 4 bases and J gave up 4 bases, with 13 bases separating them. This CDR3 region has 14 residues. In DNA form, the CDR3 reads TGTGCCAGCAGCCCAAGAGTCTTCCCAGAGACCCAGTACTTC. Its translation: CASSPRVFPETQYF.

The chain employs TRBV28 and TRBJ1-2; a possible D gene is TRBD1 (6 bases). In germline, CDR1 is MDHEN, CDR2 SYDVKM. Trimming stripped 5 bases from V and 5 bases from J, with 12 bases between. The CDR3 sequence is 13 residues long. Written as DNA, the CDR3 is TGTGCCAGCAGTATAAGACAGGATTATGGCTACACCTTC. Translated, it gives CASSIRQDYGYTF.

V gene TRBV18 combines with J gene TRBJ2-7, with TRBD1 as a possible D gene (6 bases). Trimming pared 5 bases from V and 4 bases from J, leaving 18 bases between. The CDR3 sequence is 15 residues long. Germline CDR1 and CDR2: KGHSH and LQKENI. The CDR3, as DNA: TGTGCCAGCTCAGCCTGGGACACCAACGTTTACGAGCAGTACTTC. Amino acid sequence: CASSAWDTNVYEQYF.

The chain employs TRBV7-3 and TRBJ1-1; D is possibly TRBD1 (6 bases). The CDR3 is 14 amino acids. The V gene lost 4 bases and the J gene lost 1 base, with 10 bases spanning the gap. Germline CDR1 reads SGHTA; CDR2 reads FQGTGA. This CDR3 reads CASSSLGGNTEAFF. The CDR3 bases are TGTGCCAGCAGCTCCTTAGGGGGGAACACTGAAGCTTTCTTT.

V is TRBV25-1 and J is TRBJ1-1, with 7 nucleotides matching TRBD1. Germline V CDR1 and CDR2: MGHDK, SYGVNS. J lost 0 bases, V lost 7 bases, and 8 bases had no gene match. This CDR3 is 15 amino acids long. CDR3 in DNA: TGTGCCAGCATAGCGGGGACAGCTCTGAACACTGAAGCTTTCTTT. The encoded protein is CASIAGTALNTEAFF.

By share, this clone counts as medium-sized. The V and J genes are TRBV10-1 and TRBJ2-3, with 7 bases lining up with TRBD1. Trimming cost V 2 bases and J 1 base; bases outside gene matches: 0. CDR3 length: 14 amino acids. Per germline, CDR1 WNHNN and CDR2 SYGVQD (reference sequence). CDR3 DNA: TGCGCCAGCAGTGAGACAGGGGGCACAGATACGCAGTATTTT. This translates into CASSETGGTDTQYF.

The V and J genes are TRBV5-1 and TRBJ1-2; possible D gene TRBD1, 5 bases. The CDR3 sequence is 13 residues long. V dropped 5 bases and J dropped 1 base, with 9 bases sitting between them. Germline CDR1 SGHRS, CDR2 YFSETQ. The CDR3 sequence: CASSTGHNYGYTF. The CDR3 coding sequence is TGCGCCAGCAGTACAGGTCATAACTATGGCTACACCTTC.

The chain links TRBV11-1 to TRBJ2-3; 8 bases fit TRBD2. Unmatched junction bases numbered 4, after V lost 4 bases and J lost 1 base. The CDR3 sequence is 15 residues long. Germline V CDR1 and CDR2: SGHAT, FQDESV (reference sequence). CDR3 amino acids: CASSSSGGGTDTQYF. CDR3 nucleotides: TGTGCCAGCAGCTCCAGCGGGGGAGGCACAGATACGCAGTATTTT.

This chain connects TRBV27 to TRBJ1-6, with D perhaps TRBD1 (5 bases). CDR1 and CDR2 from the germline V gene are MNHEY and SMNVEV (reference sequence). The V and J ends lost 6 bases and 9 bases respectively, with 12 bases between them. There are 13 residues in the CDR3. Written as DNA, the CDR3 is TGTGCCAGCAGGGACGGGGGAAGTTCACCCCTCCACTTT. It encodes CASRDGGSSPLHF.

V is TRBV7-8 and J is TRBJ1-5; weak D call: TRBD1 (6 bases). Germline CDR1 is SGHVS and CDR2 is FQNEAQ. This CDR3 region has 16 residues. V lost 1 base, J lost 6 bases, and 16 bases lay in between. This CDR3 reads CASSLVEAGVGQPQHF. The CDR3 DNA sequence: TGTGCCAGCAGCTTAGTTGAGGCAGGGGTAGGTCAGCCCCAGCATTTT. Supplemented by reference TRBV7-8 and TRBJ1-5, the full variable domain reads GAGVSQSPRYKVAKRGQDVALRCDPISGHVSLFWYQQALGQGPEFLTYFQNEAQLDKSGLPSDRFFAERPEGSVSTLKIQRTQQEDSAVYLCASSLVEAGVGQPQHFGDGTRLSIL.

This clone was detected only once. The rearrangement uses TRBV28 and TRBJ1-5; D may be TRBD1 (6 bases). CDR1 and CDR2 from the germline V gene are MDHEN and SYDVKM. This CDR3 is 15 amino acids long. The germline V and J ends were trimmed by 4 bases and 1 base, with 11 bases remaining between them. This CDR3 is CASSSLQGSNQPQHF. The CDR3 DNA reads TGTGCCAGCAGTTCCCTGCAGGGGAGCAATCAGCCCCAGCATTTT. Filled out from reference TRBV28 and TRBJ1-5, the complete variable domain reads DVKVTQSSRYLVKRTGEKVFLECVQDMDHENMFWYRQDPGLGLRLIYFSYDVKMKEKGDIPEGYSVSREKKERFSLILESASTNQTSMYLCASSSLQGSNQPQHFGDGTRLSIL.

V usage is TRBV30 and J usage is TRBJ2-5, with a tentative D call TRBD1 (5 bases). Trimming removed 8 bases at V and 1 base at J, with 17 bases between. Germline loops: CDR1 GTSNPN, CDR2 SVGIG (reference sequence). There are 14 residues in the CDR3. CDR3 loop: CAVLLVDTQETQYF. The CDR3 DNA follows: TGTGCCGTCCTTCTGGTGGACACCCAAGAGACCCAGTACTTC.

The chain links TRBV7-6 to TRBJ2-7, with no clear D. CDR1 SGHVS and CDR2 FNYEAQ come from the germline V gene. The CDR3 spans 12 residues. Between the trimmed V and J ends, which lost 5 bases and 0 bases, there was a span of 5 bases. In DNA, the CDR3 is TGTGCCAGCAGCCAAAACTCCTACGAGCAGTACTTC. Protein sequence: CASSQNSYEQYF.

CDR3 loop: CASSVPMGQIGNGELFF. The CDR3 nucleotides are TGCGCCAGCAGTGTGCCCATGGGACAGATCGGTAACGGGGAGCTGTTTTTT. The chain couples TRBV5-1 to TRBJ2-2, with 7 bases fitting TRBD1. Germline CDR1 and CDR2: SGHRS and YFSETQ. CDR3 length: 17 amino acids. With V trimmed by 5 bases and J by 7 bases, 17 bases remained unmatched. Complete variable domain (other parts from reference TRBV5-1 and TRBJ2-2): KAGVTQTPRYLIKTRGQQVTLSCSPISGHRSVSWYQQTPGQGLQFLFEYFSETQRNKGNFPGRFSGRQFSNSRSEMNVSTLELGDSALYLCASSVPMGQIGNGELFFGEGSRLTVL.

In DNA form, the CDR3 reads TGTGCCAGCAGCCAAGTGTCAGGGCAATACTATGGCTACACCTTC. Translation gives CASSQVSGQYYGYTF. This chain joins TRBV14 and TRBJ1-2, with D perhaps matching TRBD1 (5 bases). Germline CDR1 is SGHDN and CDR2 is FVKESK. The ends were cut back, 1 base at V and 3 bases at J, with 12 bases in the middle. The CDR3 extends over 15 amino acids.

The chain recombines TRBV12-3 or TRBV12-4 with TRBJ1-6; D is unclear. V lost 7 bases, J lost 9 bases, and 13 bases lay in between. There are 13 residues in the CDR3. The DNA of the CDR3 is TGTGCCAGCACCCGTGACGGACTTTCACCCCTCCACTTT. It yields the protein CASTRDGLSPLHF.

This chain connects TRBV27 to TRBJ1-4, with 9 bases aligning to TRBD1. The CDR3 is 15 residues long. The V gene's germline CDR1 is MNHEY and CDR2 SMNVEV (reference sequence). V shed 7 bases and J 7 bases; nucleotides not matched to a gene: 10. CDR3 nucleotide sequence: TGTGCCAGCAAGGACAGGGGAGGTTTGGGTGAAAAACTGTTTTTT. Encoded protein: CASKDRGGLGEKLFF.

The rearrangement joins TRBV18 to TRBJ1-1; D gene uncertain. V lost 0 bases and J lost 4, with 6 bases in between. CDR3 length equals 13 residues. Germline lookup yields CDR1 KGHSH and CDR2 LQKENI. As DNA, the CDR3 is TGTGCCAGCTCACCACCCCGCGGCACTGAAGCTTTCTTT. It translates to CASSPPRGTEAFF.